A single sample is the source of the 30 T cell receptor beta chains below, sequenced in a study of regulatory T cells in long-lasting Graves disease. Time point denoted: persistent/refractory GD, antithyroid drugs over 5 years with positive TRAb. Scientists built the TCR library using RNA that was extracted from PBMCs. CDR3 regions were amplified by Arm-PCR using iRepertoire HTBI primers to build TCR beta libraries. TCRdb ran MiXCR on the multiplex PCR reads and lists one entry per CDR3 protein. The sample contains 500,000 to 700,000 distinct CDR3 sequences, around 30% of which appear only once. The sample was peripheral blood mononuclear cells (PBMCs), taken when the disease was refractory, from a patient treated with antithyroid drugs. These receptors all come from a female donor with Graves disease.

This clonotype was seen ten or more times. V and J are TRBV28 and TRBJ2-2; a possible D gene is TRBD1 (6 bases). CDR1 is MDHEN and CDR2 is SYDVKM in the germline V gene. The length of the CDR3 is 13 residues. V lost 5 bases and J 7 bases, leaving 11 bases between the germline ends. As DNA, the CDR3 is TGTGCCAGCAGTCTCAGGGGCTACGGGGAGCTGTTTTTT. Translated, it gives CASSLRGYGELFF.

This chain connects TRBV6-1 to TRBJ1-2; D gene ambiguous. The CDR3 has 14 amino acids. Trimming left V 6 bases short and J 4 bases short, with 15 bases between. The germline V gene has CDR1 MNHNS and CDR2 SASEGT. The CDR3 DNA is TGTGCCAGCAGCCCCTACACCGGAGGCTATGGCTACACCTTC. Encoded protein: CASSPYTGGYGYTF.

The chain couples TRBV19 to TRBJ1-1, with 9 bases identical to TRBD1. CDR1 LNHDA and CDR2 SQIVND come from the germline V gene (reference sequence). CDR3 size: 15 residues. With V trimmed by 5 bases and J by 6 bases, 10 bases remained unmatched. The CDR3 nucleotides read TGTGCCAGTAGTGGCAGACAGGGGGTCGTCGCTGAAGCTTTCTTT. It translates to CASSGRQGVVAEAFF.

The CDR3 DNA sequence: TGCGCCAGCAGCCAGGACAGGGGCGCACGGTCGAAGTCACCCCTCCACTTT. It codes for CASSQDRGARSKSPLHF. The rearrangement links TRBV5-1 to TRBJ1-6; TRBD1 agrees at 9 bases. V gave up 4 bases and J gave up 10 bases; unmatched junction bases: 15. Per the germline V gene, CDR1 is SGHRS and CDR2 is YFSETQ. The CDR3 consists of 17 residues.

This clonotype came up a few times. The chain combines TRBV10-3 with TRBJ1-6; 10 bases match TRBD1. Germline V CDR1 and CDR2: ENHRY, SYGVKD. The CDR3 totals 15 residues. The V and J ends lost 6 bases and 7 bases, in that order; junction bases with no gene match: 6. The CDR3 protein is CAIRQGQGLNSPLHF. CDR3 nucleotides: TGTGCCATCAGGCAGGGACAGGGGCTAAATTCACCCCTCCACTTT.

On this clonotype: Possible read error: a much larger clone is one base away. This sequence joins TRBV7-2 and TRBJ2-7; no firm D call. The CDR3 has 12 amino acids. Germline V lookup: CDR1 SGHTA, CDR2 FQGNSA. The germline V and J ends were trimmed by 1 base and 5 bases, with 6 bases remaining between them. CDR3 amino acids: CASSLGVHEQYF. CDR3 DNA: TGTGCCAGCAGCTTAGGGGTCCACGAGCAGTACTTC.

This clonotype was seen at least ten times. The V and J genes are TRBV6-1 and TRBJ1-1; D may be TRBD1 (5 bases). The CDR3 contains 12 residues. Germline lookup yields CDR1 MNHNS and CDR2 SASEGT. V shed 6 bases and J shed 6 bases, with 11 bases lying between them. The CDR3 nucleotides are TGTGCCAGCAGGCAGGGAAGCCCTGAAGCTTTCTTT. Translating gives CASRQGSPEAFF.

The gene calls are TRBV20-1 and TRBJ2-5; 9 bases align to TRBD2. Gene TRBJ2-1 matches the end of the DNA better, so the J call may be wrong. The CDR3 contains 16 residues. Germline V gene sequence: CDR1 DFQATT, CDR2 SNEGSKA (reference sequence). CDR3: CSASPQLAGYFNEQFF. CDR3 in DNA: TGCAGTGCTAGCCCCCAACTAGCGGGTTATTTCAATGAGCAGTTCTTC.

This clonotype showed up just once. The chain employs TRBV19 and TRBJ1-4; 7 nucleotides align to TRBD1. The CDR3 has 16 residues. The germline V gene encodes CDR1 LNHDA and CDR2 SQIVND (reference sequence). V was clipped by 5 bases and J by 0 bases; unmatched bases: 6. CDR3 region: CASSSGQLATNEKLFF. The CDR3 nucleotides read TGTGCCAGTAGTTCGGGACAGCTAGCAACTAATGAAAAACTGTTTTTT.

This clonotype has just a few counts. V and J are TRBV29-1 and TRBJ1-2, with 8 bases identical to TRBD1. After removal of 6 bases from V and 4 bases from J, the junction contained 4 bases not matched to a gene. This CDR3 is 12 amino acids long. Germline values: CDR1 SQVTM, CDR2 ANQGSEA. CDR3 residues: CSVVDRVYGYTF. CDR3 nucleotides: TGCAGCGTGGTGGACAGGGTCTATGGCTACACCTTC.

The V call is TRBV7-8, the J call TRBJ1-1; a weak D match, TRBD1 (6 bases). CDR3 length: 15 amino acids. CDR1 SGHVS and CDR2 FQNEAQ come from the germline V gene. V was clipped by 4 bases and J by 0 bases, with 12 bases between them. CDR3 DNA sequence: TGTGCCAGCAGCTCCCCGACAGGATTGAACACTGAAGCTTTCTTT. The encoded protein is CASSSPTGLNTEAFF.

This clonotype appeared many times. The gene calls are TRBV5-1 and TRBJ2-7, with D perhaps TRBD1 or TRBD2 (5 bases each). The CDR3 covers 13 residues. The germline CDR1 and CDR2 sequences are SGHRS and YFSETQ. V was pared by 2 bases and J by 5 bases, with 11 bases between. CDR3 DNA: TGCGCCAGCAGCTTATTAGAGGGACACGAGCAGTACTTC. As protein: CASSLLEGHEQYF.

This clonotype was recorded a few times. The genes are TRBV3-1 and TRBJ1-2; D is possibly TRBD1 (6 bases). In germline, CDR1 is LGHDT, CDR2 YNNKEL (reference sequence). The V and J ends lost 4 bases and 4 bases respectively, with 13 bases between them. This CDR3 comprises 14 residues. CDR3 region: CASSLRQVVYGYTF. DNA of the CDR3: TGTGCCAGCAGCCTAAGACAGGTTGTCTATGGCTACACCTTC.

The chain combines TRBV19 with TRBJ1-6, with 8 bases aligning to TRBD1. Looked up from germline, CDR1 is LNHDA and CDR2 is SQIVND (reference sequence). The CDR3 spans 17 residues. Trimming cost V 5 bases and J 10 bases; bases outside gene matches: 16. The CDR3 DNA reads as TGTGCCAGTAGTTCAAAAGCTCGCACAGGGGGGAGGTCACCCCTCCACTTT. Protein sequence: CASSSKARTGGRSPLHF.

CDR3 DNA sequence: TGTGCCAGCAGCTCATCCCTAGGGTTCTGGGGCTACACCTTC. This gives the protein CASSSSLGFWGYTF. This chain connects TRBV7-9 to TRBJ1-2; D gene unclear. With 4 bases removed from V and 8 bases from J, the gap between germline ends came to 17 bases. The CDR3 is 14 amino acids. Germline CDR1 SEHNR, CDR2 FQNEAQ (reference sequence).

This clonotype showed up many times. The chain links TRBV11-2 to TRBJ2-5, with D unclear. Looked up from germline, CDR1 is SGHAT and CDR2 is FQNNGV. This CDR3 comprises 13 residues. V dropped 4 bases and J dropped 4 bases, with 10 bases sitting between them. As DNA, the CDR3 is TGTGCCAGCAGCTCCCAACCTCCAGAGACCCAGTACTTC. This sequence encodes CASSSQPPETQYF.

This clonotype has only a few counts. The CDR3, as DNA: TGTGCCAGCAGCCCCCGGGACAGTAAGACCCAAGAACGGACCCAGTACTTC. Translation: CASSPRDSKTQERTQYF. This sequence joins TRBV11-2 and TRBJ2-5; TRBD1 matches 7 bases. Trimming cost V 5 bases and J 7 bases; bases outside gene matches: 19. Germline V CDR1 and CDR2: SGHAT, FQNNGV. The CDR3 runs to 17 residues.

This clonotype came up once. The genes are TRBV6-2 or TRBV6-3 and TRBJ1-1, with D uncertain. V was trimmed by 7 bases and J by 8 bases, leaving 17 bases between them. The CDR3 is made up of 13 amino acids. Per the germline V gene, CDR1 is MNHEY and CDR2 is SVGEGT. The CDR3 nucleotides are TGTGCCAGCACAGAATGGACCCCCCCAGAAGCTTTCTTT. This gives the protein CASTEWTPPEAFF.

The chain joins TRBV19 to TRBJ2-7, with TRBD2 matching 11 bases. V shed 6 bases and J 2 bases; nucleotides not matched to a gene: 9. Germline V gene data show CDR1 as LNHDA and CDR2 as SQIVND (reference sequence). The CDR3 covers 16 residues. CDR3 in DNA: TGTGCCAGTAGAAGAGCCGGGACTAGCGGAACCTACGAGCAGTACTTC. Amino acid sequence: CASRRAGTSGTYEQYF.

This clonotype was seen more than once but under ten times. The V gene is TRBV6-1, the J gene TRBJ2-7; TRBD2 aligns across 8 bases. Germline CDR1 and CDR2: MNHNS and SASEGT. The ends lost 1 base at V and 0 bases at J; junction bases unmatched: 11. The CDR3 is made up of 18 amino acids. The CDR3 nucleotides read TGTGCCAGCAGTGAAGGGGTTGTTAGCGGGACCCCCTCCTACGAGCAGTACTTC. Residues: CASSEGVVSGTPSYEQYF.

In its sample, this clonotype was seen once. As the CDR3 is not closed by the conserved phenylalanine or tryptophan, this likely results from a read error. The rearrangement joins TRBV28 to TRBJ2-4; a possible D gene is TRBD2 (5 bases). The germline V gene has CDR1 MDHEN and CDR2 SYDVKM. Trimming cost V 5 bases and J 2 bases, with 19 bases left between them. The CDR3 runs to 17 residues. CDR3: CASSETLGSGSKNIQYL. In nucleotides, the CDR3 is TGTGCCAGCAGTGAGACACTGGGATCGGGATCCAAAAACATTCAGTACCTC.

V gene TRBV20-1 combines with J gene TRBJ2-5, with D perhaps TRBD1 (6 bases). CDR1 is DFQATT, CDR2 SNEGSKA, per germline (reference sequence). Trimming removed 4 bases from V and 1 base from J, with 10 bases in between. This CDR3 contains 13 residues. CDR3 in DNA: TGCAGTGCTACTTGGACAGTCCAAGAGACCCAGTACTTC. Translation: CSATWTVQETQYF.

This clonotype appeared many times. The genes are TRBV11-2 and TRBJ1-4; D not resolved. This CDR3 contains 15 residues. The germline V gene encodes CDR1 SGHAT and CDR2 FQNNGV. V lost 0 bases, J lost 3 bases, and 8 bases lay in between. The CDR3 DNA reads as TGTGCCAGCAGCTTAGACTATCAGCCTAATGAAAAACTGTTTTTT. This encodes CASSLDYQPNEKLFF. The variable domain in full, with the rest retrieved from reference TRBV11-2 and TRBJ1-4, is EAGVAQSPRYKIIEKRQSVAFWCNPISGHATLYWYQQILGQGPKLLIQFQNNGVVDDSQLPKDRFSAERLKGVDSTLKIQPAKLEDSAVYLCASSLDYQPNEKLFFGSGTQLSVL.

The gene calls are TRBV29-1 and TRBJ2-1; possibly TRBD1 or TRBD2 for D (6 bases each). The germline gives CDR1 SQVTM, CDR2 ANQGSEA. CDR3 length: 14 amino acids. The V end lost 2 bases, the J end lost 12 bases, and 20 bases lay between the germline ends. The CDR3 DNA is TGCAGCGTTGAAATGAGGGGGAGGTTCGGGACGCAGTTCTTC. Its protein product is CSVEMRGRFGTQFF.

This rearrangement joins TRBV27 to TRBJ2-5; 11 bases line up with TRBD1. The J segment lost 5 bases and the V segment lost 10 bases, leaving 6 bases of the junction unmatched. The CDR3 is 13 amino acids. In germline, CDR1 is MNHEY, CDR2 SMNVEV (reference sequence). CDR3 loop: CATRTGGGETQYF. The CDR3 DNA follows: TGTGCCACTAGGACAGGGGGCGGGGAGACCCAGTACTTC.

This rearrangement joins TRBV7-3 to TRBJ2-2, with D possibly TRBD1 on 6 matching bases. Germline V gives CDR1 SGHTA, CDR2 FQGTGA. The CDR3 loop spans 14 amino acids. Trimming took off 5 bases at V and 4 bases at J, with 11 bases between the two ends. The CDR3 coding sequence is TGTGCCAGCAGCACGAGGGGGTTCACCGGGGAGCTGTTTTTT. Protein: CASSTRGFTGELFF.

This clonotype was seen a handful of times. This chain joins TRBV10-3 and TRBJ1-1; TRBD1 is a possible D gene (5 bases). V lost 0 bases, J lost 4 bases, and 15 bases lay in between. CDR3 size: 16 residues. CDR1 and CDR2 from the germline V gene are ENHRY and SYGVKD. The CDR3 loop reads CAISESPRGTFTEAFF. The CDR3 DNA sequence: TGTGCCATCAGTGAGTCTCCTAGGGGAACTTTCACTGAAGCTTTCTTT.

This chain uses TRBV29-1 with TRBJ1-6; D gene ambiguous. The V end was cut by 4 bases, the J end by 6 bases, with 10 bases between. CDR3 length: 13 residues. Germline assignment: CDR1 SQVTM and CDR2 ANQGSEA. DNA for the CDR3: TGCAGCGTTGGGGAGGGAACTAATTCACCCCTCCACTTT. Amino acids: CSVGEGTNSPLHF.

There are a few counts of this clonotype. J is TRBJ2-5 and V is TRBV11-2; TRBD1 matches 9 bases. Germline loops: CDR1 SGHAT, CDR2 FQNNGV. V lost 5 bases to trimming and J lost 3 bases; unmatched junction nucleotides: 4. The CDR3 runs 14 residues. CDR3: CASSPRDREETQYF. The CDR3 DNA reads TGTGCCAGCAGCCCAAGGGACAGGGAAGAGACCCAGTACTTC.

The sample holds a few counts of this clonotype. The CDR3 DNA follows: TGTGCCAGCAAGAGGACGACGGCCTCTGGAAACACCATATATTTT. Protein sequence: CASKRTTASGNTIYF. The rearrangement links TRBV2 to TRBJ1-3, with D unclear. The CDR3 runs 15 residues. The V gene's germline CDR1 is SNHLY and CDR2 FYNNEI. V dropped 7 bases and J dropped 0 bases, with 13 bases sitting between them.